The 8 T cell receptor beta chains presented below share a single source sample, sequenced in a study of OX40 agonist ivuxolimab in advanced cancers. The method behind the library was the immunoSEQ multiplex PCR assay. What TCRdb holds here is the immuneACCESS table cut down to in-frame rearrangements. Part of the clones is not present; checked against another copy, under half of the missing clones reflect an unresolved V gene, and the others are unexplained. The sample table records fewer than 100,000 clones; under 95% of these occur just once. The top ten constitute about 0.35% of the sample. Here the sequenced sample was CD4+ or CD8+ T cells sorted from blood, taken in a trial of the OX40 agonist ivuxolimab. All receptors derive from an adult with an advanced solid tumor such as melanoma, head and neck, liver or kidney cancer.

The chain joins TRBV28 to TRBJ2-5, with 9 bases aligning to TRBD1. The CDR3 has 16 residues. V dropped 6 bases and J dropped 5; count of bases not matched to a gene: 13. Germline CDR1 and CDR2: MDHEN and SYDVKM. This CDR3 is CASSLGGTGRGETQYF. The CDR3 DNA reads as TGTGCCAGCAGCCTCGGGGGGACAGGGCGCGGGGAGACCCAGTACTTC.

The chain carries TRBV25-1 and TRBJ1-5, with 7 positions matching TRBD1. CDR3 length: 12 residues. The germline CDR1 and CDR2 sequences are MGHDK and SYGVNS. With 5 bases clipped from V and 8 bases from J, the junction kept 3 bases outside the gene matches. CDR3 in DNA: TGTGCCAGCAGTACCGACAGGGAGCCCCAGCATTTT. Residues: CASSTDREPQHF.

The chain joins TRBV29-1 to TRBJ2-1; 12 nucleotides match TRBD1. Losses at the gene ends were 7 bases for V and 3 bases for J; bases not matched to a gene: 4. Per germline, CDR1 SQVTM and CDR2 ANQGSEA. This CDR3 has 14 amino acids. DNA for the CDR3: TGCAGCGGGGACAGGGGGCGATTCTACAATGAGCAGTTCTTC. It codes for CSGDRGRFYNEQFF.

CDR3 residues: CASSLAGTDYEQYF. The CDR3 coding sequence is TGTGCCAGCAGCTTAGCCGGGACTGACTACGAGCAGTACTTC. This chain connects TRBV7-2 to TRBJ2-7; tentatively, D is TRBD2 (6 bases). Per germline, CDR1 SGHTA and CDR2 FQGNSA. This CDR3 spans 14 amino acids. Between the trimmed V and J ends, which lost 0 bases and 3 bases, there was a span of 9 bases.

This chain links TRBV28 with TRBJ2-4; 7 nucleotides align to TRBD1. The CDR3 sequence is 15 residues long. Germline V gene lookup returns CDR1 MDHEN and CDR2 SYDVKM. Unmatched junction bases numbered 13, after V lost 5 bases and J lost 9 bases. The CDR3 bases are TGTGCCAGCAGTCGCAGACAGGGCAGTGAAGGCATTCAGTACTTC. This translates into CASSRRQGSEGIQYF.

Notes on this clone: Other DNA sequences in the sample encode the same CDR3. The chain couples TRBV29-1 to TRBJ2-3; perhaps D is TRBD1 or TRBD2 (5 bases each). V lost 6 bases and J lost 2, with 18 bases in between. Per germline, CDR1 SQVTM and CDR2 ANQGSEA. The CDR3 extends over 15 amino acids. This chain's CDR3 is CSVGPTSGPTDTQYF. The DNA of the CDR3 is TGCAGCGTGGGGCCCACTAGTGGCCCCACAGATACGCAGTATTTT.

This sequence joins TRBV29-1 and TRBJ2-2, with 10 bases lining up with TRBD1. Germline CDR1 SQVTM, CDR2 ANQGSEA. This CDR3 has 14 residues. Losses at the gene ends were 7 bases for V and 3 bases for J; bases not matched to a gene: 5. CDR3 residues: CSGSGTGDTGELFF. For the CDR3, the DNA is TGCAGCGGGTCGGGGACAGGGGACACCGGGGAGCTGTTTTTT.

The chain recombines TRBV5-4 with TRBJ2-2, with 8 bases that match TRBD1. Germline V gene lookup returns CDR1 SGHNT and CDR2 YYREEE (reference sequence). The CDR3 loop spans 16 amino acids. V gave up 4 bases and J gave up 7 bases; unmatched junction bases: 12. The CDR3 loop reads CASSAKDRGRDGELFF. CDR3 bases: TGTGCCAGCAGCGCAAAAGACAGGGGCAGGGACGGGGAGCTGTTTTTT.